The 16 T cell receptor beta chains in this list originate from one sample, sequenced in a study of T cell responses to AZD1222 COVID-19 vaccine. The table came from immunoSEQ multiplex PCR; TCRdb's copy has only in-frame clones and leaves some out. In the table there are 65,000 to 95,000 clones, about 84% of which are singletons. This specimen consisted of peripheral blood, obtained on day 0 of AZD1222 vaccination. The receptor set was obtained from an adult in good health.

The chain joins TRBV7-9 to TRBJ1-3, with 7 bases lining up with TRBD1. Trimming at V came to 5 bases and at J to 4 bases, leaving 5 bases not matched to a gene. This CDR3 comprises 14 residues. CDR1 is SEHNR, CDR2 FQNEAQ, per germline (reference sequence). The CDR3 nucleotides read TGTGCCAGCAGCCCACAGGGGAGAGGAAACACCATATATTTT. This translates into CASSPQGRGNTIYF.

This sequence joins TRBV19 and TRBJ2-1; D is uncertain. Germline values: CDR1 LNHDA, CDR2 SQIVND (reference sequence). Trimming cost V 0 bases and J 9 bases, with 9 bases left between them. The CDR3 contains 13 residues. The CDR3 bases are TGTGCCAGTAGTATAGATGGGTATTCTGAGCAGTTCTTC. It is translated as CASSIDGYSEQFF.

This clone was found once. The gene calls are TRBV5-1 and TRBJ2-1; TRBD2 aligns across 10 bases. There are 14 residues in the CDR3. Losses at the gene ends were 4 bases for V and 7 bases for J; bases not matched to a gene: 5. The V gene's germline CDR1 is SGHRS and CDR2 YFSETQ. This chain's CDR3 is CASSEREGRNEQFF. CDR3 DNA sequence: TGCGCCAGCAGCGAGCGGGAGGGCCGGAATGAGCAGTTCTTC.

V and J are TRBV7-2 and TRBJ1-4; D is undetermined. CDR3 length: 13 residues. Trimming shortened V by 4 bases and J by 0 bases, and 3 bases separated the two germline ends. Germline CDR1 SGHTA, CDR2 FQGNSA. CDR3 region: CASSSSTNEKLFF. The CDR3 DNA follows: TGTGCCAGCAGCTCTTCAACTAATGAAAAACTGTTTTTT.

The rearrangement joins TRBV3-1 (or the pseudogene TRBV3-2) to TRBJ1-5; D gene ambiguous. V gave up 1 base and J gave up 7 bases, with 5 bases separating them. CDR1 is LGHDT, CDR2 YNNKEL, per germline (reference sequence). The CDR3 is made up of 12 amino acids. Here the CDR3 DNA reads TGTGCCAGCAGCCAAGTTGGACAGCCCCAGCATTTT. Translating gives CASSQVGQPQHF.

The CDR3 protein is CASSLNYEQYF. Written as DNA, the CDR3 is TGTGCCAGCAGCCTTAACTACGAGCAGTACTTC. The chain uses TRBV7-8 and TRBJ2-7, with D uncertain. Germline V gene data show CDR1 as SGHVS and CDR2 as FQNEAQ. The CDR3 is 11 residues long. Trimming took off 5 bases at V and 3 bases at J, with 5 bases between the two ends.

The chain is built from TRBV4-1 and TRBJ1-2; TRBD1 might be the D (5 bases). This CDR3 has 16 residues. V was trimmed by 3 bases and J by 4 bases, leaving 18 bases between them. CDR1 is MGHRA and CDR2 is YSYEKL in the germline V gene. CDR3 nucleotide sequence: TGCGCCAGCAGCCAGGGGCGGCAGGTGGGGTTCTATGGCTACACCTTC. Protein product: CASSQGRQVGFYGYTF.

The V gene is TRBV27, the J gene TRBJ2-2; weak D call: TRBD1 (6 bases). The CDR3 contains 15 residues. Trimming cost V 4 bases and J 5 bases, with 14 bases left between them. Germline CDR1 MNHEY, CDR2 SMNVEV (reference sequence). CDR3 nucleotide sequence: TGTGCCAGCAGTTCGTCCAGGGGTCGGACCGGGGAGCTGTTTTTT. It codes for CASSSSRGRTGELFF.

The V call is TRBV11-2, the J call TRBJ2-2; D remains unclear. Germline V gene lookup returns CDR1 SGHAT and CDR2 FQNNGV. V lost 3 bases, J lost 5 bases, and 13 bases lay in between. The CDR3 covers 15 residues. CDR3 protein: CASSFKISGTGELFF. CDR3 coding DNA: TGTGCCAGCAGCTTCAAAATTTCTGGGACCGGGGAGCTGTTTTTT.

The chain couples TRBV28 to TRBJ2-3; possibly TRBD2 for D (6 bases). Trimming removed 4 bases at V and 1 base at J, with 6 bases between. This CDR3 is 13 amino acids long. Germline V CDR1 and CDR2: MDHEN, SYDVKM. The CDR3 reads CASSSGGTDTQYF. CDR3 sequence (DNA): TGTGCCAGCAGTTCGGGAGGCACAGATACGCAGTATTTT.

V gene TRBV5-6 combines with J gene TRBJ1-5; 7 bases line up with TRBD1. The CDR3 sequence is 15 residues long. Germline V CDR1 and CDR2: SGHDT, YYEEEE. The V gene end was trimmed by 4 bases and the J gene end by 6 bases; junction bases not matched to a gene: 10. CDR3 nucleotide sequence: TGTGCCAGCAGCCTAAGACAGGGAGGGGGTCAGCCCCAGCATTTT. It translates to CASSLRQGGGQPQHF.

V is TRBV27 and J is TRBJ1-1; D is undetermined. The V end was cut by 6 bases, the J end by 1 base, with 12 bases between. Germline CDR1 MNHEY, CDR2 SMNVEV (reference sequence). There are 14 residues in the CDR3. CDR3 coding DNA: TGTGCCAGCAGCCCCTGGATGTCGAACACTGAAGCTTTCTTT. Translated, it gives CASSPWMSNTEAFF.

The rearrangement uses TRBV5-1 and TRBJ1-2, with D unclear. This CDR3 comprises 15 residues. The germline V gene has CDR1 SGHRS and CDR2 YFSETQ. V was shortened by 5 bases and J by 2 bases, with 16 bases between the two germline ends. For the CDR3, the DNA is TGCGCCAGCAGTCCCGGGCGGGGAACCAACTATGGCTACACCTTC. Amino acids: CASSPGRGTNYGYTF.

The J gene is TRBJ1-1, the V gene TRBV7-9; 8 bases fit TRBD1. This CDR3 comprises 15 residues. V shed 7 bases, J shed 1 base, and the junction held 8 bases outside the gene matches. The germline V gene encodes CDR1 SEHNR and CDR2 FQNEAQ (reference sequence). As DNA, the CDR3 is TGTGCCAGCACGAACAGGGGGGCCGAGAACACTGAAGCTTTCTTT. It specifies CASTNRGAENTEAFF.

The rearrangement joins TRBV5-1 to TRBJ2-3; D is possibly TRBD1 (6 bases). Germline CDR1 reads SGHRS; CDR2 reads YFSETQ. The CDR3 runs to 14 residues. Trimming took off 3 bases at V and 0 bases at J, with 8 bases between the two ends. Here the CDR3 DNA reads TGCGCCAGCAGCTCGGGACATAGCACAGATACGCAGTATTTT. As protein: CASSSGHSTDTQYF. Filled out from reference TRBV5-1 and TRBJ2-3, the complete variable domain reads KAGVTQTPRYLIKTRGQQVTLSCSPISGHRSVSWYQQTPGQGLQFLFEYFSETQRNKGNFPGRFSGRQFSNSRSEMNVSTLELGDSALYLCASSSGHSTDTQYFGPGTRLTVL.

This chain links TRBV3-1 (or the pseudogene TRBV3-2) with TRBJ2-2; D is undetermined. Trimming shortened V by 3 bases and J by 3 bases, and 14 bases separated the two germline ends. The CDR3 runs to 16 residues. From germline, CDR1 is LGHDT and CDR2 YNNKEL (reference sequence). The CDR3 DNA reads as TGTGCCAGCAGCCATTTCGGGCGACGGTACACCGGGGAGCTGTTTTTT. Translation gives CASSHFGRRYTGELFF.